This TCR beta chain was identified in a study of CD8 T cells in Susac syndrome. Across the whole study: Eight or nine of the sequenced Susac syndrome patients were in remission, and 5 or 6 had active disease.

Negative isolation yielded CD4+ and CD8+ T cells, and FACS enriched TEMRA cells. Random hexamers were used to reverse transcribe the RNA input (roughly 0.5 to 1 ug). Amplification of TCR beta CDR3 used immunoSEQ multiplex PCR across 54 Vbeta and 13 Jbeta. A single record per CDR3 protein comes from TCRdb applying MiXCR to the immunoSEQ multiplex PCR reads. The sample holds under 300,000 distinct CDR3 sequences, 90% to 96% seen once. Losses at the gene ends were 6 bases for V and 4 bases for J; bases not matched to a gene: 12. The CDR3 runs 16 residues. The germline V gene encodes CDR1 MNHNY and CDR2 SVGAGI (reference sequence).

What was sequenced was CD4+ T cells from PBMCs. The V and J genes are TRBV6-6 and TRBJ1-2, with 9 bases identical to TRBD1. This clonotype was obtained from a human donor with Susac syndrome. The CDR3 DNA is TGTGCCAGCAGAAACGGGACAGGGCTTACGCGCTATGGCTACACCTTC. Its protein is CASRNGTGLTRYGYTF.